The TCR beta chain described here comes from a study of PD-1 blockade in classical Hodgkin lymphoma. Findings and caveats of the study: Patients were excluded if nivolumab began under 1 year after ASCT (the autologous transplant).

Every patient had relapsed following autologous stem cell transplantation, and cohorts differed in brentuximab vedotin exposure. TCRdb keeps only in-frame clones here, not all; method: immunoSEQ multiplex PCR. The table includes roughly 61,000 clones, 75% to 90% detected once. About this clone itself: Its antigen is unknown.

The CDR3 has 16 amino acids. V was cut by 4 bases and J by 5 bases, with 21 bases left in between. Germline V gene sequence: CDR1 MGHRA, CDR2 YSYEKL. The chain is built from TRBV4-1 and TRBJ2-7; no clear D. This TCR was recovered from a human donor with classical Hodgkin lymphoma. The sample was peripheral blood mononuclear cells (PBMCs), taken at baseline. CDR3 in amino acids: CASSLNSGLFRNEQYF. DNA for the CDR3: TGCGCCAGCAGCCTAAACTCCGGGTTGTTCAGGAACGAGCAGTACTTC.